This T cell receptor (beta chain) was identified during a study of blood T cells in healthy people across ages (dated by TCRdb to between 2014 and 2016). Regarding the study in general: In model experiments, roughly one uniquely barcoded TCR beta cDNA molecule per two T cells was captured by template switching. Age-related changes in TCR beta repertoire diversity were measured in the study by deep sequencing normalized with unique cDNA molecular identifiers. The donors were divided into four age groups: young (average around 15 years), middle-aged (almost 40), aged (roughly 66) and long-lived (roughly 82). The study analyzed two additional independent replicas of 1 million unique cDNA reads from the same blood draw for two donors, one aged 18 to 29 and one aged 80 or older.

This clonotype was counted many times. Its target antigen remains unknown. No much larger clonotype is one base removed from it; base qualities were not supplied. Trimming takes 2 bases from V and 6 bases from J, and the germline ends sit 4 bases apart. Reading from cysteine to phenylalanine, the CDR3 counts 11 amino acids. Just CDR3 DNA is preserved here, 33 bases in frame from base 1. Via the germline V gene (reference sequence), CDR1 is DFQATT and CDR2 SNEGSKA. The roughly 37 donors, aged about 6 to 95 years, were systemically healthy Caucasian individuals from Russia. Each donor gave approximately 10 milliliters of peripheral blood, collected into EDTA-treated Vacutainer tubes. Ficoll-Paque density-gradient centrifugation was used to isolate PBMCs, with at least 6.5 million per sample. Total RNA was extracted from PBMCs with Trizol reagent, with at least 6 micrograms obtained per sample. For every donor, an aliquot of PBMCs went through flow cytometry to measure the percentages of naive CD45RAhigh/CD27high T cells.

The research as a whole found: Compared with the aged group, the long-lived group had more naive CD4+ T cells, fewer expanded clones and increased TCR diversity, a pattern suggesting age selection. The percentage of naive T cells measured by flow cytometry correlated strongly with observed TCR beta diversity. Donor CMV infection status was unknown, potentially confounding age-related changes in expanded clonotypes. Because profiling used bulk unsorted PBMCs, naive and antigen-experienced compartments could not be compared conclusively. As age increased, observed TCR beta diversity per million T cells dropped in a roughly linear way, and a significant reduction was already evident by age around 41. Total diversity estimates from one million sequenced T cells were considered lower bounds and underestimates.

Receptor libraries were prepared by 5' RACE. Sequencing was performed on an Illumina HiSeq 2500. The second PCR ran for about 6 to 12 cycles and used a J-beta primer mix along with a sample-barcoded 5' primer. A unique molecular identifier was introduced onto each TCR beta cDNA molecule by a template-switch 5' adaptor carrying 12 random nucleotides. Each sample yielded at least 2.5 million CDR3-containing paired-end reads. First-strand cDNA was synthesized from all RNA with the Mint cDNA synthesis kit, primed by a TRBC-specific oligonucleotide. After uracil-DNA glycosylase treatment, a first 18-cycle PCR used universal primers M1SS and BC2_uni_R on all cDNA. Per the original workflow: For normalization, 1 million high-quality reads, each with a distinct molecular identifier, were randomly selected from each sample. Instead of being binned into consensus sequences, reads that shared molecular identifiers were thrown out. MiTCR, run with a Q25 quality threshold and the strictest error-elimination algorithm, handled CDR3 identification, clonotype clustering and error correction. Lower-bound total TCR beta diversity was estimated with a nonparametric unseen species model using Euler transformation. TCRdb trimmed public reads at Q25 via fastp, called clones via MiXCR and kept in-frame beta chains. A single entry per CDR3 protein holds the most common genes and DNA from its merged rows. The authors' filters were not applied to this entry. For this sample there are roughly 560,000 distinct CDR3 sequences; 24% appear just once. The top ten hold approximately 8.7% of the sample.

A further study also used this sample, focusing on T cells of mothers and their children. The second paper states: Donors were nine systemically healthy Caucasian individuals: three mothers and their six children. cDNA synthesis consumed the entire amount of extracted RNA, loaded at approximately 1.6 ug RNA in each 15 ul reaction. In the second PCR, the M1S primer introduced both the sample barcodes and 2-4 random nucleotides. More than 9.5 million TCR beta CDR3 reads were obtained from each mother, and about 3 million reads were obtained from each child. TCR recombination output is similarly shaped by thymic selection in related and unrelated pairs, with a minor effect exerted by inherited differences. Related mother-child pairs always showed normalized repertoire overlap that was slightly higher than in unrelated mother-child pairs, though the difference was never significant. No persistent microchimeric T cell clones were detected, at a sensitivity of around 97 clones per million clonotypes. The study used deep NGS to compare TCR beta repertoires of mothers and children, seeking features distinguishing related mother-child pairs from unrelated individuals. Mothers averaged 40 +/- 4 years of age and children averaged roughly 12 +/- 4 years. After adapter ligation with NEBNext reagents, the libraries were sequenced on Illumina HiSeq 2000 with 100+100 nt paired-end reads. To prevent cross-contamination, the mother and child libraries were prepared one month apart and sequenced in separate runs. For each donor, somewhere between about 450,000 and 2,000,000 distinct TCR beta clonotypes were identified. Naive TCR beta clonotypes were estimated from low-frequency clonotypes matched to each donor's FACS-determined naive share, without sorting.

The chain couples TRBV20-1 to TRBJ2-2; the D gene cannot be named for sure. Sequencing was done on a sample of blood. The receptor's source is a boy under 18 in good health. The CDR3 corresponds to CSARTSGELFF. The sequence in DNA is TGCAGTGCTAGAACGTCCGGGGAGCTGTTTTTT.